The clone carrying this T cell receptor (beta chain) came up many times. This sample is drawn from a study of early T cells in non-severe SARS-CoV-2 infection. The library protocol tagged individual cDNA molecules with unique molecular identifiers. TCRdb re-derived calls from the 5' RACE reads in MiXCR, one entry per CDR3 protein. The repertoire holds 25,000 to 35,000 distinct CDR3 sequences, with 5.5% to 8% as singletons. Germline loops: CDR1 LGHDT, CDR2 YNNKEL (reference sequence). CDR3 length: 16 residues. V shed 2 bases and J 2 bases; nucleotides not matched to a gene: 8. Sequenced sample: whole blood. The chain recombines TRBV3-1 with TRBJ2-5; 7 bases are shared with TRBD2. This TCR came from an adult who was a healthcare worker with PCR-confirmed SARS-CoV-2 infection or an uninfected control (not recorded which). The CDR3 loop reads CASSQRTPGGQETQYF. The CDR3 coding sequence is TGTGCCAGCAGCCAACGGACCCCGGGGGGACAAGAGACCCAGTACTTC.